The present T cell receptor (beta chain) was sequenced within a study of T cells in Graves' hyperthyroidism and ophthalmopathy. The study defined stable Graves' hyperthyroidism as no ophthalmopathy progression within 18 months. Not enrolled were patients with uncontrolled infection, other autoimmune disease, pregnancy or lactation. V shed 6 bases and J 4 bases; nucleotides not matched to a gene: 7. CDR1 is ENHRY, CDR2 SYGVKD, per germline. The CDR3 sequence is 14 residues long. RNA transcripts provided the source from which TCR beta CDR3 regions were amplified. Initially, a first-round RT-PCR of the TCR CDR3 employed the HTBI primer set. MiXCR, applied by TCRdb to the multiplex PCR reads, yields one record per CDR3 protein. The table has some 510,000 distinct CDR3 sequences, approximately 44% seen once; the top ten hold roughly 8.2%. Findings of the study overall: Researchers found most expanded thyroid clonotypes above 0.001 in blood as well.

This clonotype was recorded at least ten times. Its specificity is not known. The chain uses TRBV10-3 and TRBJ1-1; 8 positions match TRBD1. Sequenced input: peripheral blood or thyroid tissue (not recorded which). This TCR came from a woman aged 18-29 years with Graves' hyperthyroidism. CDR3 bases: TGTGCCATCAGCACCGGACAGGGTCCCACTGAAGCTTTCTTT. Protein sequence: CAISTGQGPTEAFF.